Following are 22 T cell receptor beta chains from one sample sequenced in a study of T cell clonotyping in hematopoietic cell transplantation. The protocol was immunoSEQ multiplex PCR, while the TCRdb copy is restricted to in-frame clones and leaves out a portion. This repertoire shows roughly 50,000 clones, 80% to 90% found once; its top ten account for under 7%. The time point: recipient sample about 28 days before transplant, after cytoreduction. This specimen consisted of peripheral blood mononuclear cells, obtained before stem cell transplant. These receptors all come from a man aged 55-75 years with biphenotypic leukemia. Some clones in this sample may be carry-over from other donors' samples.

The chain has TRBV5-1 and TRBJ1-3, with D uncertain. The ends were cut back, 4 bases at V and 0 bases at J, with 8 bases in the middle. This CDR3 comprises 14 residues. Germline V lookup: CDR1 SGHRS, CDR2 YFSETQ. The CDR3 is CASSLDNSGNTIYF. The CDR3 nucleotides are TGCGCCAGCAGCCTCGACAACTCTGGAAACACCATATATTTT.

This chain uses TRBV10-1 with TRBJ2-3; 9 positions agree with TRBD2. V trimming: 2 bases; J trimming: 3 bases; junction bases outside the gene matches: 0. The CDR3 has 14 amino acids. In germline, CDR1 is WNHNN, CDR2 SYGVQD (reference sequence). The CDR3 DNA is TGCGCCAGCAGTGAGACTAGCGGGACAGATACGCAGTATTTT. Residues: CASSETSGTDTQYF.

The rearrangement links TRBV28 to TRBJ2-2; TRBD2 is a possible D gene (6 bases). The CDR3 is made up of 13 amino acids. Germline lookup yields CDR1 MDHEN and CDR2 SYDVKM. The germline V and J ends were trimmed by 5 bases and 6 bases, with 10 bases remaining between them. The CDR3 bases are TGTGCCAGCAGTACATCGGGGGCCGGGGAGCTGTTTTTT. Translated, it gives CASSTSGAGELFF.

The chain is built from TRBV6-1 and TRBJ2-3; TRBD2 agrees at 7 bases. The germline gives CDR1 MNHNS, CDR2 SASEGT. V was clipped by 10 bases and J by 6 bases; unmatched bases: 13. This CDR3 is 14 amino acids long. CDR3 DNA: TGTGCCATCACCTTCTTAGCGGGCGCTGATACGCAGTATTTT. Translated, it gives CAITFLAGADTQYF.

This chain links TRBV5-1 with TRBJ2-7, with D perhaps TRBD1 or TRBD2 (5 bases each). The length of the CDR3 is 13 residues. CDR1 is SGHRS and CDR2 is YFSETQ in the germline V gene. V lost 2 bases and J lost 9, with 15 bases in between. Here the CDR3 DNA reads TGCGCCAGCAGCTTTCAAGGGGCACGGGGGCAGTACTTC. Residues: CASSFQGARGQYF. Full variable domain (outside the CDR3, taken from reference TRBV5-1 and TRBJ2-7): KAGVTQTPRYLIKTRGQQVTLSCSPISGHRSVSWYQQTPGQGLQFLFEYFSETQRNKGNFPGRFSGRQFSNSRSEMNVSTLELGDSALYLCASSFQGARGQYFGPGTRLTVT.

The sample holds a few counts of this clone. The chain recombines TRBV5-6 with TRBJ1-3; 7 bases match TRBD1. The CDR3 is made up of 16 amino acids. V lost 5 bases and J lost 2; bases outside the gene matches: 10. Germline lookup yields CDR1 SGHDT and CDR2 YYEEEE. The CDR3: CASSMHRTGAGNTIYF. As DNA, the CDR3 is TGTGCCAGCAGTATGCACCGAACAGGGGCTGGAAACACCATATATTTT.

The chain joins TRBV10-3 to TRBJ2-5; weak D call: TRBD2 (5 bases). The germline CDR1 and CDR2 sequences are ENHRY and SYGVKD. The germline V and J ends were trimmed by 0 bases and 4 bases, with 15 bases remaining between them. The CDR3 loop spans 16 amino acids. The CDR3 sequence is CAISESLATGLETQYF. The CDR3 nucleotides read TGTGCCATCAGTGAGTCCCTAGCCACCGGATTAGAGACCCAGTACTTC.

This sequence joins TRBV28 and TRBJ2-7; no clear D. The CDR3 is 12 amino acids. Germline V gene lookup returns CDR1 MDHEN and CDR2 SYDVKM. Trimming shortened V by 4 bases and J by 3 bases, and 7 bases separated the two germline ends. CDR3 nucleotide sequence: TGTGCCAGCAGTTCCCTGGACTACGAGCAGTACTTC. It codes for CASSSLDYEQYF.

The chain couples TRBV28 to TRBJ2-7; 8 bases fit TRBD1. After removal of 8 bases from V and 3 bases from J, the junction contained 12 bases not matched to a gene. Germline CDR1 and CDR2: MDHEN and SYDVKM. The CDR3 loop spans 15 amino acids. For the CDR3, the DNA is TGTGCCAGCCGACCCACCGGGACAGGTATCTACGAGCAGTACTTC. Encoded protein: CASRPTGTGIYEQYF.

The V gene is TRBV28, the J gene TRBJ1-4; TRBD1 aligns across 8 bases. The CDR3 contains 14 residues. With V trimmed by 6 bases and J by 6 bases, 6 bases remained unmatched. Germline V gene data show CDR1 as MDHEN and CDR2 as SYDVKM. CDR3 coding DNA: TGTGCCAGCAGCCCGGGACAGGATTATGAAAAACTGTTTTTT. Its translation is CASSPGQDYEKLFF.

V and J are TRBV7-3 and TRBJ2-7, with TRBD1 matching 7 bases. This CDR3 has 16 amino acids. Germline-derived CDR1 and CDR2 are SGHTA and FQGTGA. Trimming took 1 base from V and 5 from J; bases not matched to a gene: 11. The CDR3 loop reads CASSLSAAGGFNEQYF. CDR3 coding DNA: TGTGCCAGCAGCTTAAGTGCTGCAGGGGGTTTCAACGAGCAGTACTTC.

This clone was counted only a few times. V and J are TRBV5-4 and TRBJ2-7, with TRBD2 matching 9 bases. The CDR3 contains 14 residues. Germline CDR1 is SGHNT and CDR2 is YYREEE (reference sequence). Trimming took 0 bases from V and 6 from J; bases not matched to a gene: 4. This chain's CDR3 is CASSLDLAGSEQYF. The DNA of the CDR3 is TGTGCCAGCAGCTTGGATCTAGCGGGAAGCGAGCAGTACTTC.

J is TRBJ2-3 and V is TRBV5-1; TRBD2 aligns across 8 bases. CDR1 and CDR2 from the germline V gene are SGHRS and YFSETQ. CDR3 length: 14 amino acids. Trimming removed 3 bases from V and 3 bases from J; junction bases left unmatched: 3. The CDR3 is CASSSGLETDTQYF. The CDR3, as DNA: TGCGCCAGCAGCTCGGGACTAGAGACAGATACGCAGTATTTT.

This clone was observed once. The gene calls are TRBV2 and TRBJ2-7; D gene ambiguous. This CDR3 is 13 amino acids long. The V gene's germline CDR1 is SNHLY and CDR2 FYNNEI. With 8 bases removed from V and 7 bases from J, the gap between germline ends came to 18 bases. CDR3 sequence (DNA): TGTGCCAGCTCCTCTAGAGCCCGTAATGAGCAGTACTTC. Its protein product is CASSSRARNEQYF.

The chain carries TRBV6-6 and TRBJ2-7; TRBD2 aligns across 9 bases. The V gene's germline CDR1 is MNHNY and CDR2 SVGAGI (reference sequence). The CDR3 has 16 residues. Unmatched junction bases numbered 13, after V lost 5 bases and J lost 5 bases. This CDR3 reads CASSPVDPGTSNEQYF. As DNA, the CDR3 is TGTGCCAGCAGTCCCGTAGATCCCGGGACTAGCAACGAGCAGTACTTC.

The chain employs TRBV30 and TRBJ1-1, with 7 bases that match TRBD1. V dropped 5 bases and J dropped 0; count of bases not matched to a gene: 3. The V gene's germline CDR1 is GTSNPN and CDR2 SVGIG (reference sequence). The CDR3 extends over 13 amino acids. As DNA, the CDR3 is TGTGCCTGGGGGGACAGAATGAACACTGAAGCTTTCTTT. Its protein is CAWGDRMNTEAFF.

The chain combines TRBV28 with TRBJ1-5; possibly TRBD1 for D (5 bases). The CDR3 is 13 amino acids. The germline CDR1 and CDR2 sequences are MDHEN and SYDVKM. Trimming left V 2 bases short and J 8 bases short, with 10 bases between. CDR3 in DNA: TGTGCCAGCAGTTTAACGGGGCTGGAGCCCCAGCATTTT. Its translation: CASSLTGLEPQHF.

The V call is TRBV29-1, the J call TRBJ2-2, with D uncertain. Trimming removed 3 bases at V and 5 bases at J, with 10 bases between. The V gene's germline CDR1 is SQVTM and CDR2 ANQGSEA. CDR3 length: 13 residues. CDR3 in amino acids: CSVEGRVTGELFF. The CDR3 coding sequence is TGCAGCGTTGAGGGTAGGGTTACCGGGGAGCTGTTTTTT.

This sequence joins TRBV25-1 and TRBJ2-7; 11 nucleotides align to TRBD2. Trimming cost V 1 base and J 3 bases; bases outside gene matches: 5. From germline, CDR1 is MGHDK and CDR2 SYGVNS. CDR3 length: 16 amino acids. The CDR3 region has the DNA TGTGCCAGCAGTGAATTTGGACTAGCGGGTTACTACGAGCAGTACTTC. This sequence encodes CASSEFGLAGYYEQYF.

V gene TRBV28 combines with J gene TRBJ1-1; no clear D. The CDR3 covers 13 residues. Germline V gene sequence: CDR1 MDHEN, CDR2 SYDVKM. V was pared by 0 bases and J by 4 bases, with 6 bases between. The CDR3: CASSLWPRTEAFF. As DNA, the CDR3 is TGTGCCAGCAGTTTATGGCCCCGCACTGAAGCTTTCTTT.

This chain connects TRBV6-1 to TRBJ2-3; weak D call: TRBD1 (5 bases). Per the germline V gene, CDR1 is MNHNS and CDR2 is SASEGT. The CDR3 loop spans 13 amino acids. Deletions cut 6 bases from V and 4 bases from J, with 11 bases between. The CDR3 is CASRAPGSDTQYF. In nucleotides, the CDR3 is TGTGCCAGCAGGGCGCCAGGGTCAGATACGCAGTATTTT.

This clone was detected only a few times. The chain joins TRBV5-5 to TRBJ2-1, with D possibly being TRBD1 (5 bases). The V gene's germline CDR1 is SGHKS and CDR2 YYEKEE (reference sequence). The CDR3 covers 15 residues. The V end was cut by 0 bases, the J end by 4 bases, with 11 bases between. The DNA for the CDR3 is TGTGCCAGCAGCTTGGACAGGACCTTATACAATGAGCAGTTCTTC. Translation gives CASSLDRTLYNEQFF.